This T cell receptor (beta chain) was sequenced for a study of blood T cell repertoires in COVID-19. On the study more broadly: COVID-19 samples from acute and convalescent phases originated in the United States, Italy and Spain.

This CDR3 contains 16 residues. V trimming: 4 bases; J trimming: 4 bases; junction bases outside the gene matches: 5. The V gene's germline CDR1 is SGHKS and CDR2 YYEKEE (reference sequence). Using immunoSEQ multiplex PCR, the repertoire was profiled, and TCRdb retains in-frame clones only, with some absent. The sample has under 35,000 clones; about 81% are singletons. The chain recombines TRBV5-5 with TRBJ2-3, with 14 bases fitting TRBD2. The specimen sequenced was peripheral blood. The TCR comes from a man aged 80 or over with acute or convalescent COVID-19. CDR3 sequence reads: CASSGATSGGADTQYF. The DNA for the CDR3 is TGTGCCAGCAGCGGGGCGACTAGCGGGGGGGCAGATACGCAGTATTTT. Full variable domain (missing parts from reference TRBV5-5 and TRBJ2-3): DAGVTQSPTHLIKTRGQQVTLRCSPISGHKSVSWYQQVLGQGPQFIFQYYEKEERGRGNFPDRFSARQFPNYSSELNVNALLLGDSALYLCASSGATSGGADTQYFGPGTRLTVL.